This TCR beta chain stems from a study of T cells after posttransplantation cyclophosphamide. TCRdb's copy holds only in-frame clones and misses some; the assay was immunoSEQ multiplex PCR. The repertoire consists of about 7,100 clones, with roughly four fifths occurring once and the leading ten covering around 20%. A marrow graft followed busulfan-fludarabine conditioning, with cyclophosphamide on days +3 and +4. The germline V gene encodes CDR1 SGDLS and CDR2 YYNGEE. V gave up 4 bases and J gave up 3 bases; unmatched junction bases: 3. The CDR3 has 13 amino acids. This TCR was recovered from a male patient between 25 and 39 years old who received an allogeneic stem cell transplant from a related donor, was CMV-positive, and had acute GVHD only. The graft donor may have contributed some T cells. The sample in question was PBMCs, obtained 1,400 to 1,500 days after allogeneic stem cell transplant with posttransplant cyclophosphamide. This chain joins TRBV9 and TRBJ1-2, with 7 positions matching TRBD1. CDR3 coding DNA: TGTGCCAGCAGCCGCGGGACAGACTATGGCTACACCTTC. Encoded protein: CASSRGTDYGYTF.